This is a list of T cell receptor beta chains from one sample in a study of T cell repertoires in cytomegalovirus infection. TCRdb reprocessed the reads via MiXCR and lists one record per CDR3 protein. The sample carries 150,000 or so distinct CDR3 sequences, 6.5% recorded once. Source material: PBMCs. The receptor source for this set is a human donor in good health (CMV status not recorded). Some clones in this sample may be carry-over from other donors' samples. The CDR3 runs from the conserved cysteine through the conserved F or W. D genes are given only for firm matches. Clone sizes are given selectively: once, few, many, or a class where the clone is expanded.

len: 18
abundance: many
d_gene: TRBD2
v_gene: TRBV7-2
j_gene: TRBJ2-5
CDR3aa: CASSLVGLAGLGRETQYF
CDR3nt: TGTGCCAGCAGCTTAGTGGGACTAGCGGGCCTAGGGCGGGAGACCCAGTACTTC

len: 17
abundance: few
d_gene: -
v_gene: TRBV14
j_gene: TRBJ2-3
CDR3aa: CASSQDPGVDGTDTQYF
CDR3nt: TGTGCCAGCAGCCAAGATCCGGGGGTAGATGGCACAGATACGCAGTATTTT

len: 12
abundance: many
d_gene: -
v_gene: TRBV6-2/TRBV6-3
j_gene: TRBJ1-1
CDR3aa: CASSFPSPEAFF
CDR3nt: TGTGCCAGCAGTTTCCCGTCCCCTGAAGCTTTCTTT

len: 12
abundance: many
d_gene: -
v_gene: TRBV7-9
j_gene: TRBJ1-4
CDR3aa: CASSAGSGKLFF
CDR3nt: TGTGCCAGCAGCGCAGGGAGTGGAAAACTGTTTTTT

len: 13
abundance: many
d_gene: -
v_gene: TRBV7-2
j_gene: TRBJ2-3
CDR3aa: CASSLVHVDTQYF
CDR3nt: TGTGCCAGCAGCTTAGTTCACGTGGATACGCAGTATTTT

len: 14
abundance: -
d_gene: -
v_gene: TRBV20-1
j_gene: TRBJ2-1
CDR3aa: CSARDPGGTGEQFF
CDR3nt: TGCAGTGCTAGAGATCCGGGGGGGACAGGTGAGCAGTTCTTC

len: 11
abundance: -
d_gene: -
v_gene: TRBV29-1
j_gene: TRBJ2-7
CDR3aa: CSVGGIYEQYF
CDR3nt: TGCAGCGTAGGGGGAATTTACGAGCAGTACTTC

len: 14
abundance: many
d_gene: -
v_gene: TRBV7-2
j_gene: TRBJ1-6
CDR3aa: CASSFTVNNSPLHF
CDR3nt: TGTGCCAGCAGCTTTACAGTAAATAATTCACCCCTCCACTTT

len: 11
abundance: many
d_gene: -
v_gene: TRBV5-6
j_gene: TRBJ1-6
CDR3aa: CASSRDSPLHF
CDR3nt: TGTGCCAGCAGCCGCGATTCACCCCTCCACTTT

len: 15
abundance: many
d_gene: -
v_gene: TRBV4-3
j_gene: TRBJ2-5
CDR3aa: CASSQDLGDQETQYF
CDR3nt: TGCGCCAGCAGCCAAGATCTCGGGGACCAAGAGACCCAGTACTTC

len: 13
abundance: many
d_gene: -
v_gene: TRBV7-6
j_gene: TRBJ1-1
CDR3aa: CASRGQPNTEAFF
CDR3nt: TGTGCCAGCAGAGGACAGCCAAACACTGAAGCTTTCTTT

len: 15
abundance: many
d_gene: TRBD2
v_gene: TRBV7-2
j_gene: TRBJ2-5
CDR3aa: CASSLSHGGAETQYF
CDR3nt: TGTGCCAGCAGCTTGTCACACGGGGGGGCGGAGACCCAGTACTTC

len: 18
abundance: many
d_gene: TRBD2
v_gene: TRBV10-3
j_gene: TRBJ2-4
CDR3aa: CAISESMASGGATHIQYF
CDR3nt: TGTGCCATCAGTGAGTCGATGGCTAGCGGGGGGGCCACCCACATTCAGTACTTC

len: 13
abundance: many
d_gene: -
v_gene: TRBV2
j_gene: TRBJ1-5
CDR3aa: CASNIMRHQPQHF
CDR3nt: TGTGCCAGCAACATAATGAGACATCAGCCCCAGCATTTT

len: 14
abundance: many
d_gene: -
v_gene: TRBV4-3
j_gene: TRBJ2-7
CDR3aa: CASSQSTGSYEQYF
CDR3nt: TGCGCCAGCAGCCAATCTACAGGAAGCTACGAGCAGTACTTC

len: 13
abundance: few
d_gene: -
v_gene: TRBV29-1
j_gene: TRBJ1-4
CDR3aa: CSVEGAGNEKLFF
CDR3nt: TGCAGCGTTGAGGGTGCGGGTAATGAAAAACTGTTTTTT

len: 13
abundance: many
d_gene: -
v_gene: TRBV7-2
j_gene: TRBJ1-1
CDR3aa: CASSLFGSAEAFF
CDR3nt: TGTGCCAGCAGCTTATTCGGCAGTGCCGAAGCTTTCTTT

len: 15
abundance: many
d_gene: -
v_gene: TRBV12-3/TRBV12-4
j_gene: TRBJ2-7
CDR3aa: CASSPRRGGGYEQYF
CDR3nt: TGTGCCAGCAGCCCCCGCAGGGGGGGAGGCTACGAGCAGTACTTC

len: 15
abundance: many
d_gene: -
v_gene: TRBV23-1
j_gene: TRBJ2-2
CDR3aa: CASSPWHLYTGELFF
CDR3nt: TGCGCCAGCAGTCCCTGGCACCTCTACACCGGGGAGCTGTTTTTT

len: 17
abundance: many
d_gene: TRBD1
v_gene: TRBV7-2
j_gene: TRBJ1-3
CDR3aa: CASSPGGRFSSGNTIYF
CDR3nt: TGTGCCAGCAGCCCAGGGGGCAGGTTCTCCTCTGGAAACACCATATATTTT

len: 17
abundance: many
d_gene: -
v_gene: TRBV7-8
j_gene: TRBJ1-5
CDR3aa: CASSLAPSSVSNQPQHF
CDR3nt: TGTGCCAGCAGCTTAGCACCCTCGTCAGTTAGCAATCAGCCCCAGCATTTT

len: 15
abundance: many
d_gene: -
v_gene: TRBV12-3/TRBV12-4
j_gene: TRBJ1-6
CDR3aa: CASRGGAGRNSPLHF
CDR3nt: TGTGCCAGCAGGGGGGGGGCCGGGAGGAATTCACCCCTCCACTTT

len: 13
abundance: few
d_gene: -
v_gene: TRBV5-1
j_gene: TRBJ2-7
CDR3aa: CASSLRGPYEQYF
CDR3nt: TGCGCCAGCAGCTTGAGGGGACCCTACGAGCAGTACTTC

len: 14
abundance: few
d_gene: -
v_gene: TRBV19
j_gene: TRBJ1-5
CDR3aa: CASSIGGSNQPQHF
CDR3nt: TGTGCCAGTAGTATCGGGGGTAGCAATCAGCCCCAGCATTTT

len: 16
abundance: few
d_gene: -
v_gene: TRBV5-1
j_gene: TRBJ2-1
CDR3aa: CASSLEGGHVYNEQFF
CDR3nt: TGCGCCAGCAGCTTGGAGGGGGGGCACGTTTACAATGAGCAGTTCTTC

len: 15
abundance: many
d_gene: -
v_gene: TRBV7-2
j_gene: TRBJ1-1
CDR3aa: CASSLVGRLNTEAFF
CDR3nt: TGTGCCAGCAGCTTAGTGGGCAGGCTGAACACTGAAGCTTTCTTT

len: 15
abundance: many
d_gene: -
v_gene: TRBV19
j_gene: TRBJ1-5
CDR3aa: CASRDPGLIHQPQHF
CDR3nt: TGTGCCAGTAGAGACCCAGGGTTAATACATCAGCCCCAGCATTTT

len: 13
abundance: many
d_gene: -
v_gene: TRBV7-2
j_gene: TRBJ1-2
CDR3aa: CASSSRFSYGYTF
CDR3nt: TGTGCCAGCAGCTCCCGTTTTTCCTATGGCTACACCTTC

len: 19
abundance: -
d_gene: TRBD2
v_gene: TRBV7-2
j_gene: TRBJ2-1
CDR3aa: CASSKVASGGSSSYNEQFF
CDR3nt: TGTGCCAGCAGCAAAGTGGCTAGCGGGGGGAGTAGCTCCTACAATGAGCAGTTCTTC

len: 15
abundance: many
d_gene: TRBD2
v_gene: TRBV6-1
j_gene: TRBJ2-3
CDR3aa: CASRRRGGLGDTQYF
CDR3nt: TGTGCCAGCAGGAGGCGGGGGGGCCTGGGAGATACGCAGTATTTT

len: 19
abundance: many
d_gene: -
v_gene: TRBV6-2/TRBV6-3
j_gene: TRBJ2-2
CDR3aa: CASSYSKGSGTSNTGELFF
CDR3nt: TGTGCCAGCAGTTACTCCAAGGGGTCAGGGACCTCTAACACCGGGGAGCTGTTTTTT

len: 12
abundance: many
d_gene: -
v_gene: TRBV7-2
j_gene: TRBJ2-5
CDR3aa: CASSSLSGTQYF
CDR3nt: TGTGCCAGCAGCTCCCTTTCAGGGACCCAGTACTTC

len: 15
abundance: -
d_gene: TRBD1
v_gene: TRBV3-1
j_gene: TRBJ1-2
CDR3aa: CASSAQLMTGEVATF
CDR3nt: TGTGCCAGCAGCGCGCAACTGATGACAGGGGAGGTCGCTACCTTC

len: 13
abundance: many
d_gene: TRBD1
v_gene: TRBV28
j_gene: TRBJ1-2
CDR3aa: CASSPGQSYGYTF
CDR3nt: TGTGCCAGCAGTCCGGGACAGTCCTATGGCTACACCTTC

len: 17
abundance: many
d_gene: -
v_gene: TRBV2
j_gene: TRBJ2-2
CDR3aa: CASSDSGAQFGTGELFF
CDR3nt: TGTGCCAGCAGTGATTCTGGGGCTCAATTCGGAACCGGGGAGCTGTTTTTT

len: 13
abundance: many
d_gene: -
v_gene: TRBV6-6
j_gene: TRBJ2-5
CDR3aa: CASSYRGGETQYF
CDR3nt: TGTGCCAGCAGTTACAGGGGAGGTGAGACCCAGTACTTC